The present entry profiles one T cell receptor (beta chain) with its context. TCRdb re-called the RT-PCR reads through MiXCR, storing one row per CDR3 protein. The sample comprises 550,000 to 750,000 distinct CDR3 sequences, approximately 15% of which are singletons, and roughly 3.6% rests with the top ten. Sequencing input: memory CD4+ T cells from blood. The clonotype originates from a female donor in good health, serving as a healthy control.

CDR3 DNA sequence: TGTGCCAGCAACACAGCGGGATCAACCTACAATGAGCAGTTCTTC. Translating it yields CASNTAGSTYNEQFF. The chain has TRBV3-1 and TRBJ2-1; 7 nucleotides line up with TRBD2. V lost 7 bases, J lost 2 bases, and 8 bases stayed unmatched. Germline CDR1 and CDR2: LGHDT and YNNKEL (reference sequence). CDR3 length: 15 residues.